The 15 T cell receptor beta chains presented below share a single source sample, sequenced in a study of shared T cell receptors in the human thymus. Some clones are missing from TCRdb's copy, which holds only in-frame ones; the method was immunoSEQ multiplex PCR. The sample contains roughly 700,000 clones, 88% of which appear only once. The sample was also linked to a second study, of human thymus T cells.

The sample taken for sequencing was thymocytes. Receptors originate from a boy under three years old with a congenital heart defect.

The chain couples TRBV29-1 to TRBJ1-1, with 7 bases identical to TRBD1. V trimming: 6 bases; J trimming: 1 base; junction bases outside the gene matches: 8. The CDR3 is 14 residues long. CDR1 is SQVTM and CDR2 is ANQGSEA in the germline V gene. CDR3 residues: CSVDRAHTNTEAFF. The CDR3 DNA sequence: TGCAGCGTAGACAGGGCACATACGAACACTGAAGCTTTCTTT.

The chain combines TRBV27 with TRBJ2-1; TRBD2 agrees at 13 bases. The ends lost 5 bases at V and 8 bases at J; junction bases unmatched: 9. This CDR3 spans 16 amino acids. Germline assignment: CDR1 MNHEY and CDR2 SMNVEV (reference sequence). The CDR3 DNA is TGTGCCAGCAGTCCCACCGGGACTAGCGGGAAGGATGAGCAGTTCTTC. As protein: CASSPTGTSGKDEQFF.

CDR3 sequence: CSVEGPGLAGEGGELFF. Written as DNA, the CDR3 is TGCAGCGTTGAAGGCCCGGGACTAGCGGGAGAGGGCGGGGAGCTGTTTTTT. The chain couples TRBV29-1 to TRBJ2-2; 14 bases align to TRBD2. CDR1 and CDR2 from the germline V gene are SQVTM and ANQGSEA. The CDR3 spans 17 residues. Unmatched junction bases numbered 8, after V lost 1 base and J lost 7 bases.

The rearrangement uses TRBV10-3 and TRBJ1-1; possibly TRBD1 for D (6 bases). CDR3 length equals 14 residues. The germline V and J ends were trimmed by 6 bases and 1 base, with 12 bases remaining between them. CDR1 is ENHRY and CDR2 is SYGVKD in the germline V gene. The CDR3 coding sequence is TGTGCCATCAGGAGGGACACCCAGAACACTGAAGCTTTCTTT. Translated: CAIRRDTQNTEAFF.

The rearrangement joins TRBV9 to TRBJ2-7; perhaps TRBD1 as D (5 bases). V was clipped by 0 bases and J by 6 bases, with 28 bases between them. The CDR3 runs to 19 residues. Germline V gives CDR1 SGDLS, CDR2 YYNGEE. For the CDR3, the DNA is TGTGCCAGCAGCGTAGGCCCCCAGCCCCCCCCTCAGGGAAGGTGCGAGCAGTACTTC. Translation: CASSVGPQPPPQGRCEQYF.

This sequence joins TRBV2 and TRBJ2-3, with D possibly being TRBD1 (6 bases). This CDR3 has 17 residues. Germline V CDR1 and CDR2: SNHLY, FYNNEI. Between the trimmed V and J ends, which lost 6 bases and 2 bases, there was a span of 21 bases. This chain's CDR3 is CASSHSPTGRDTDTQYF. CDR3 nucleotides: TGTGCCAGCAGCCACTCCCCGACAGGCCGTGACACAGATACGCAGTATTTT.

The chain joins TRBV18 to TRBJ2-5; D remains ambiguous. CDR3 size: 16 residues. Germline V CDR1 and CDR2: KGHSH, LQKENI. Trimming stripped 2 bases from V and 1 base from J, with 14 bases between. The CDR3 DNA follows: TGTGCCAGCTCACCAAGATCAAGCGAATCCCAAGAGACCCAGTACTTC. It codes for CASSPRSSESQETQYF.

In DNA, the CDR3 is TGCGCCAGCAGCTTGGGGGGGGATGAGCAGTTCTTC. Amino acid sequence: CASSLGGDEQFF. The rearrangement links TRBV5-1 to TRBJ2-1; weak D call: TRBD2 (6 bases). Germline lookup yields CDR1 SGHRS and CDR2 YFSETQ. The length of the CDR3 is 12 residues. The V end was cut by 0 bases, the J end by 8 bases, with 6 bases between.

The genes are TRBV15 and TRBJ1-4; tentatively, D is TRBD1 (5 bases). This CDR3 has 13 residues. Germline lookup yields CDR1 LNHNV and CDR2 YYDKDF (reference sequence). Trimming cost V 3 bases and J 5 bases, with 7 bases left between them. The DNA for the CDR3 is TGTGCCACCAGCAGGACAGAGAATGAAAAACTGTTTTTT. It yields the protein CATSRTENEKLFF. Based on the CDR3 plus reference TRBV15 and TRBJ1-4, the full variable domain is DAMVIQNPRYQVTQFGKPVTLSCSQTLNHNVMYWYQQKSSQAPKLLFHYYDKDFNNEADTPDNFQSRRPNTSFCFLDIRSPGLGDTAMYLCATSRTENEKLFFGSGTQLSVL.

This chain connects TRBV19 to TRBJ1-5; the match to TRBD1 covers 7 bases. J gave up 5 bases and V 4 bases, and 17 bases lay outside the gene matches. The CDR3 totals 18 residues. Per the germline V gene, CDR1 is LNHDA and CDR2 is SQIVND (reference sequence). CDR3 sequence (DNA): TGTGCCAGTAGTAGAGCCGCAGGGACAGCCCTGCCGCATCAGCCCCAGCATTTT. Its translation is CASSRAAGTALPHQPQHF. The full variable domain, in which reference TRBV19 and TRBJ1-5 provide the parts outside the CDR3, is DGGITQSPKYLFRKEGQNVTLSCEQNLNHDAMYWYRQDPGQGLRLIYYSQIVNDFQKGDIAEGYSVSREKKESFPLTVTSAQKNPTAFYLCASSRAAGTALPHQPQHFGDGTRLSIL.

CDR3 sequence: CASSLASGMNTEAFF. CDR3 DNA sequence: TGCGCCAGCAGCTTGGCCTCAGGTATGAACACTGAAGCTTTCTTT. V is TRBV5-1 and J is TRBJ1-1; no definite D call. CDR1 and CDR2 (germline): SGHRS, YFSETQ. The CDR3 contains 15 residues. Trimming left V 0 bases short and J 0 bases short, with 9 bases between.

As DNA, the CDR3 is TGTGCCAGCAGCCGCACACTCGGGTTTGTCACGAGCTCTGGAAACACCATATATTTT. Protein product: CASSRTLGFVTSSGNTIYF. The chain is built from TRBV7-9 and TRBJ1-3; the D is unclear. V was shortened by 5 bases and J by 0 bases, with 23 bases between the two germline ends. Germline values: CDR1 SEHNR, CDR2 FQNEAQ (reference sequence). The CDR3 has 19 amino acids.

This clone was seen a single time. The V call is TRBV14, the J call TRBJ2-7; TRBD2 agrees at 10 bases. CDR1 is SGHDN and CDR2 is FVKESK in the germline V gene. The length of the CDR3 is 16 residues. Trimming cost V 6 bases and J 8 bases; bases outside gene matches: 16. This CDR3 is CASSPTSGHEPTKQYF. The CDR3 DNA follows: TGTGCCAGCAGTCCGACTAGCGGGCATGAACCTACGAAGCAGTACTTC. Complete variable domain (other parts from reference TRBV14 and TRBJ2-7): EAGVTQFPSHSVIEKGQTVTLRCDPISGHDNLYWYRRVMGKEIKFLLHFVKESKQDESGMPNNRFLAERTGGTYSTLKVQPAELEDSGVYFCASSPTSGHEPTKQYFGPGTRLTVT.

This clone was seen once. The gene calls are TRBV19 and TRBJ1-2; 10 bases are shared with TRBD1. Germline CDR1 and CDR2: LNHDA and SQIVND (reference sequence). J gave up 7 bases and V 6 bases, and 14 bases lay outside the gene matches. This CDR3 is 16 amino acids long. CDR3: CASRRDRGPRGSGYTF. In nucleotides, the CDR3 is TGTGCCAGTAGAAGGGACAGGGGCCCTCGAGGGTCTGGCTACACCTTC.

This clone was seen only a few times. V usage is TRBV30 and J usage is TRBJ1-5; 7 nucleotides match TRBD1. There are 15 residues in the CDR3. Germline V CDR1 and CDR2: GTSNPN, SVGIG (reference sequence). V trimming: 4 bases; J trimming: 4 bases; junction bases outside the gene matches: 10. DNA for the CDR3: TGTGCCTGGAAAGTCCAGGGACAGAAGAATCAGCCCCAGCATTTT. Residues: CAWKVQGQKNQPQHF.